These 3 T cell receptor beta chains were all obtained from the same sample, sequenced in a study of T cells expressing NK-cell markers. TCRdb reworked the 5' RACE reads into one entry per CDR3 protein, no DNA. The sample's table shows almost 450,000 distinct CDR3 sequences. Source material: blood T cells: a sorted CD56 or NKG2C T cell subset, CD4+ or CD8+ T cells, or bulk PBMC T cells (not recorded which). All receptors come from a woman between 18 and 70 years old in good health.

The V call is TRBV29-1, the J call TRBJ2-5; TCRdb's assignment of TRBD1 cannot be checked, as there is no DNA. Germline CDR1 is SQVTM and CDR2 is ANQGSEA. The CDR3 loop spans 14 amino acids. The CDR3 sequence is CSVLADGPGETQYF.

This chain connects TRBV6-1 to TRBJ1-1; TCRdb outputs TRBD1, but without DNA this stays unchecked. CDR3 length: 13 amino acids. The germline V gene encodes CDR1 MNHNS and CDR2 SASEGT. The CDR3 loop reads CASQGMENTEAFF.

The chain carries TRBV5-5 and TRBJ2-2; the TCRdb call, TRBD1, lacks DNA for checking. CDR1 and CDR2 from the germline V gene are SGHKS and YYEKEE (reference sequence). The CDR3 runs 16 residues. The CDR3 sequence is CASSLLGQLNTGELFF.